This paragraph reports one T cell receptor beta chain. These data come from a study of cytomegalovirus exposure and HLA in healthy donors. Use of 60 Vbeta and 13 Jbeta primers characterized the PCR. Repertoires were generated with immunoSEQ multiplex PCR, while TCRdb's copy carries only in-frame clones and drops some. Of under 150,000 clones in the sample, around three quarters are singletons; the top ten hold 6.3%. This TCR was recovered from a woman aged 35 to 49 in good health and CMV-seronegative. Material: PBMCs.

CDR3 amino acids: CASSKQDSYGYTF. CDR3 sequence (DNA): TGTGCCAGTAGTAAACAGGATTCCTATGGCTACACCTTC. The chain carries TRBV19 and TRBJ1-2; D possibly corresponds to TRBD1 (5 bases). This CDR3 region has 13 residues. Per germline, CDR1 LNHDA and CDR2 SQIVND (reference sequence). V was trimmed by 4 bases and J by 4 bases, leaving 10 bases between them.